The 3 T cell receptor beta chains below all came from one sample that was sequenced in a study of blood T cell repertoires in COVID-19. The repertoire was sequenced with immunoSEQ multiplex PCR; TCRdb's copy has only in-frame clones and lacks some. Here the sample spans 60,000 to 65,000 clones, roughly three quarters being singletons. Sequenced sample: peripheral blood. These receptors came from a man aged 55-75 years with COVID-19, enrolled during active disease.

This sequence joins TRBV2 and TRBJ1-1; 7 bases are a match to TRBD1. Unmatched junction bases numbered 5, after V lost 6 bases and J lost 7 bases. This CDR3 is 12 amino acids long. CDR1 is SNHLY and CDR2 is FYNNEI in the germline V gene. The CDR3 loop reads CASRHDRDEAFF. The CDR3 region has the DNA TGTGCCAGCAGACACGACAGGGATGAAGCTTTCTTT.

The chain is built from TRBV6-4 and TRBJ1-2; D remains unclear. Deletions cut 4 bases from V and 5 bases from J, with 11 bases between. This CDR3 region has 13 residues. Germline CDR1 is MRHNA and CDR2 is SNTAGT. CDR3 sequence: CASSAGVRYGYTF. For the CDR3, the DNA is TGTGCCAGCAGTGCCGGGGTACGGTATGGCTACACCTTC.

The chain has TRBV5-5 and TRBJ2-7; D call uncertain. The germline V gene has CDR1 SGHKS and CDR2 YYEKEE (reference sequence). CDR3 length: 15 amino acids. Trimming removed 1 base from V and 2 bases from J, with 13 bases in between. The CDR3 sequence is CASSLNQARPYEQYF. DNA for the CDR3: TGTGCCAGCAGCTTGAATCAGGCGAGACCCTACGAGCAGTACTTC.